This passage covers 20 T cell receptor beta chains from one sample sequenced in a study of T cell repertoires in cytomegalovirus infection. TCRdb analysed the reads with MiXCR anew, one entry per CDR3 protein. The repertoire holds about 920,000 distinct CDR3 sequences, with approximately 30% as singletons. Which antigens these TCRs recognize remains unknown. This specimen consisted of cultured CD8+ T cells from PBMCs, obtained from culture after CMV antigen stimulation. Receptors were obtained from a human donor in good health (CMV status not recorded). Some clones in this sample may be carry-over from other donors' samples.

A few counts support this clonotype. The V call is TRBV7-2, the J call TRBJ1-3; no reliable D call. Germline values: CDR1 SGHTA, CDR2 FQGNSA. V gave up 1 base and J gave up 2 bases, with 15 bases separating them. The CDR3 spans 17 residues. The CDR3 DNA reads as TGTGCCAGCAGCTTAGTACACCCCAAATATGCTGGAAACACCATATATTTT. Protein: CASSLVHPKYAGNTIYF.

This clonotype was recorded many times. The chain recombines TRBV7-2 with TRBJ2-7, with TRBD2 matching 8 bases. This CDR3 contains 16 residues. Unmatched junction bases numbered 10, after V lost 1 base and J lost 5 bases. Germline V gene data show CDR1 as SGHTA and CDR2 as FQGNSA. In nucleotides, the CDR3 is TGTGCCAGCAGCTTAGTTCGGGAGGGGATCATGAACGAGCAGTACTTC. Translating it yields CASSLVREGIMNEQYF.

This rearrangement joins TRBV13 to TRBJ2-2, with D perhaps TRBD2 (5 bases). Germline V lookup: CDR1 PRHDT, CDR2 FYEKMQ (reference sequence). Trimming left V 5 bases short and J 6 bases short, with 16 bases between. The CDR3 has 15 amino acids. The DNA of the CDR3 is TGTGCCAGCAGCCTCGGGATCTACGGGCCCGGGGAGCTGTTTTTT. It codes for CASSLGIYGPGELFF.

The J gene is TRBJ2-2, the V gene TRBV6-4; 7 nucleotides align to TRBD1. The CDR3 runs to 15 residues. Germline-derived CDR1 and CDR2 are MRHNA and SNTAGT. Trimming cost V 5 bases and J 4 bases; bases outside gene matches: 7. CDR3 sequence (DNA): TGTGCCAGCAGTCCGAGGGGGCTTTTCACCGGGGAGCTGTTTTTT. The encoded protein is CASSPRGLFTGELFF.

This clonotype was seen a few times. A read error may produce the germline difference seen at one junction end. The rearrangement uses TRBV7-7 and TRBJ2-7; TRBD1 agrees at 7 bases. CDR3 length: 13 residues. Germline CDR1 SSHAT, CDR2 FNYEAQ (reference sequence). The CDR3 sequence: CASSSKDRAEQYF. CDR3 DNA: TGTGCTAGCAGCTCAAAAGACAGGGCGGAGCAGTACTTC.

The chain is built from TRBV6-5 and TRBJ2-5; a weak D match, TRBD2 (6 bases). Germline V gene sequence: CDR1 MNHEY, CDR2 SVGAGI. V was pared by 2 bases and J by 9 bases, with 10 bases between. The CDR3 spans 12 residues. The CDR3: CASSYERAAQYF. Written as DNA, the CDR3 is TGTGCCAGCAGTTACGAGCGGGCGGCCCAGTACTTC.

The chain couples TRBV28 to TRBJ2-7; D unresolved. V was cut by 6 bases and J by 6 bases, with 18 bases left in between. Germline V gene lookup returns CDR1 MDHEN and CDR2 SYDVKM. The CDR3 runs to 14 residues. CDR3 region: CASSPRTAMGEQYV. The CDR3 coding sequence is TGTGCCAGCAGCCCCCGGACGGCCATGGGCGAGCAGTACGTC.

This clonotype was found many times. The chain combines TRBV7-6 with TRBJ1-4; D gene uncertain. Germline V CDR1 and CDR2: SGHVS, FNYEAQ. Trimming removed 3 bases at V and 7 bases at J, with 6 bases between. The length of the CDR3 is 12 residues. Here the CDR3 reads CASSFSGEKLFF. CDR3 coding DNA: TGTGCCAGCAGCTTCTCCGGTGAAAAACTGTTTTTT.

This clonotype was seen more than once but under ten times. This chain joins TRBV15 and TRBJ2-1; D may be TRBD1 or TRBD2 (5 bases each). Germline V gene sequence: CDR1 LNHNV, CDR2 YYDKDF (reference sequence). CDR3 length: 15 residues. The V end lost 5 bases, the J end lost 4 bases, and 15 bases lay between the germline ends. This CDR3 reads CATSDRGLLYNEQFF. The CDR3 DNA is TGTGCCACCAGCGACCGGGGCCTTCTTTACAATGAGCAGTTCTTC.

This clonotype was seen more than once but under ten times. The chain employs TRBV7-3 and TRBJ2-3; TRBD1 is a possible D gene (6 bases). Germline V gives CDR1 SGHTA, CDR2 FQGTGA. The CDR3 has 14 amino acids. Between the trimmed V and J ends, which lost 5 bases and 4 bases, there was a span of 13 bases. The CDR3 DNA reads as TGTGCCAGCAGCCCCGGGGACATTCCAGATACGCAGTATTTT. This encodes CASSPGDIPDTQYF.

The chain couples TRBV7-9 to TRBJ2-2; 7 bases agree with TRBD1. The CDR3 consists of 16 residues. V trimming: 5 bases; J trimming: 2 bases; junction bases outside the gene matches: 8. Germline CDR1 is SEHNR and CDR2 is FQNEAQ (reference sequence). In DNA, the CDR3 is TGTGCCAGCAGCGACAGACAGGGTCAAAACACCGGGGAGCTGTTTTTT. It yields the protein CASSDRQGQNTGELFF.

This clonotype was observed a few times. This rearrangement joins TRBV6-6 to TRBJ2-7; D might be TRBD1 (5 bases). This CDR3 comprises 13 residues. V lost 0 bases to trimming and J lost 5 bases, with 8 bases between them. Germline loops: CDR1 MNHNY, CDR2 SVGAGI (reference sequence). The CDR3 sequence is CASSYSVRDEQYV. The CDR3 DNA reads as TGTGCCAGCAGTTACTCCGTCAGGGACGAGCAGTACGTC.

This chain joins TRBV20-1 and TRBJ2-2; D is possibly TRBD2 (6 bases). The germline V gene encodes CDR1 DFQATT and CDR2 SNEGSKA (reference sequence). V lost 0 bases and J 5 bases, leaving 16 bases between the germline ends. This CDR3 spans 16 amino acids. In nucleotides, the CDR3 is TGCAGTGCTAGAGACCGAACGGAGGGATGGACCGGGGAGCTGTTTTTT. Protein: CSARDRTEGWTGELFF.

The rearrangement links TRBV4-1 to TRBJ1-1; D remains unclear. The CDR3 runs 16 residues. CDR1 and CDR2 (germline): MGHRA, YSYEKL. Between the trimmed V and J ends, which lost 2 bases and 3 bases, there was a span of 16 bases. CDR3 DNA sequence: TGCGCCAGCAGCCAACTAACCCTAGGAAAGGACACTGAAGCTTTCTTT. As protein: CASSQLTLGKDTEAFF.

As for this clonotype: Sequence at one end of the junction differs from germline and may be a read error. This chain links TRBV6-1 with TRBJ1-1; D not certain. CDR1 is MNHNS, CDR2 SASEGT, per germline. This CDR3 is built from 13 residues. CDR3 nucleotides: TGTGCCAACAGTGAATCGCCGAACACTGAAGCTTTCTTT. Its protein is CANSESPNTEAFF.

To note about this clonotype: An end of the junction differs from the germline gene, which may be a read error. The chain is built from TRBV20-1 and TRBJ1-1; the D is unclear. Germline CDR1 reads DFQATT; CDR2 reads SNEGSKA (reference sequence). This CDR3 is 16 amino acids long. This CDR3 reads CSAEPLQTSIFKQAFF. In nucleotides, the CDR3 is TGCAGTGCAGAACCCCTTCAGACCTCCATCTTCAAACAAGCTTTCTTC.

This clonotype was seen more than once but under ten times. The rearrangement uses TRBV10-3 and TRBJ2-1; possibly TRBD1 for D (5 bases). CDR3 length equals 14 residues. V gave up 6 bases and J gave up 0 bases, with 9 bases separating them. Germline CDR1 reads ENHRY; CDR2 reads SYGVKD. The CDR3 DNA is TGTGCCATCAGCACCAGGGACTCCTACAATGAGCAGTTCTTC. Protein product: CAISTRDSYNEQFF.

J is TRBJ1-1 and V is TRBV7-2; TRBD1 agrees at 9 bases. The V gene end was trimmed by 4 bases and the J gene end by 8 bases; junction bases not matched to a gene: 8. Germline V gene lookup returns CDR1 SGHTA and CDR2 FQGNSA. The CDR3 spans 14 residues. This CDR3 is CASSSGQGRGEAFF. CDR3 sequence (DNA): TGTGCCAGCAGCTCGGGACAGGGAAGAGGCGAAGCTTTCTTT.

CDR3 residues: CAIKGLEVDTQYF. CDR3 nucleotides: TGTGCCATCAAGGGACTCGAAGTAGATACGCAGTATTTT. The rearrangement links TRBV10-3 to TRBJ2-3, with D possibly being TRBD2 (6 bases). The CDR3 length is 13 residues. Deletions cut 7 bases from V and 5 bases from J, with 13 bases between. Germline lookup yields CDR1 ENHRY and CDR2 SYGVKD.

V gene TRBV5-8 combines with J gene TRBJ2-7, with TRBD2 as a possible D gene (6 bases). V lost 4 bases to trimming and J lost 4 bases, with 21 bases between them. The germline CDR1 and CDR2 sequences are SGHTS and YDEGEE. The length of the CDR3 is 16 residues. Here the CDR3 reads CASSSALGGAEYEQYF. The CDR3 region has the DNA TGTGCCAGCAGCAGTGCGTTGGGCGGGGCGGAGTACGAGCAGTACTTC. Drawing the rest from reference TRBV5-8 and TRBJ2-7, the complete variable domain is EAGVTQSPTHLIKTRGQQATLRCSPISGHTSVYWYQQALGLGLQFLLWYDEGEERNRGNFPPRFSGRQFPNYSSELNVNALELEDSALYLCASSSALGGAEYEQYFGPGTRLTVT.